This T cell receptor (beta chain) came from a study of early T cells in non-severe SARS-CoV-2 infection. Attachment of unique molecular identifiers was made to individual cDNA molecules. TCRdb itself ran the 5' RACE reads through MiXCR, one entry per CDR3 protein. Counted here are 75,000 or so distinct CDR3 sequences, 11% to 15% occurring once; the ten biggest clones make up about 10%. On this clonotype itself: Its antigen is unidentified.

Points from the study as a whole: Using VDJdb, the matching emphasized anti-spike CD8 responses while missing private and CD4 specificities.

The sequencing sample was made of whole blood. The TCR sequence derives from an adult who was a healthcare worker with PCR-confirmed SARS-CoV-2 infection or an uninfected control (not recorded which).

The CDR3 is CASSLWRDSPTGELFF. Here the CDR3 DNA reads TGTGCCAGCAGTTTATGGCGGGACAGTCCAACCGGGGAGCTGTTTTTT. This chain joins TRBV28 and TRBJ2-2; D perhaps matches TRBD1 (7 bases). Germline values: CDR1 MDHEN, CDR2 SYDVKM. This CDR3 region has 16 residues. V lost 0 bases and J 5 bases, leaving 13 bases between the germline ends.